This T cell receptor (beta chain) comes out of a study of lymphopenia after photon versus proton radiotherapy. Study outcomes and limitations: A bigger post-nadir fall in TCR diversity correlated inversely with survival time in deceased patients. Survival link was tested only in deceased patients; proton benefit remains a possibility. Photon-treated patients lost naive T cells and TCR diversity; proton-treated stayed stable. Post-nadir diversity loss with photons came from oligoclonal expansion, particularly CD8+ Temra cells.

Data came from immunoSEQ multiplex PCR; TCRdb stores just in-frame clones and leaves some out. Of around 19,000 clones in the sample, roughly 86% were seen once. Details on this clone: The antigen is unknown.

V shed 6 bases and J 3 bases; nucleotides not matched to a gene: 10. In germline, CDR1 is LNHDA, CDR2 SQIVND (reference sequence). The length of the CDR3 is 15 residues. J is TRBJ1-2 and V is TRBV19; TRBD1 matches 7 bases. Specimen: peripheral blood, collected from a patient treated with photon-based radiotherapy. The clonotype was recovered from a woman in her fifties or sixties with pancreatic cancer. The DNA for the CDR3 is TGTGCCAGTAGGCCGGGACAGCTCAGGGACTATGGCTACACCTTC. Translated, it gives CASRPGQLRDYGYTF.